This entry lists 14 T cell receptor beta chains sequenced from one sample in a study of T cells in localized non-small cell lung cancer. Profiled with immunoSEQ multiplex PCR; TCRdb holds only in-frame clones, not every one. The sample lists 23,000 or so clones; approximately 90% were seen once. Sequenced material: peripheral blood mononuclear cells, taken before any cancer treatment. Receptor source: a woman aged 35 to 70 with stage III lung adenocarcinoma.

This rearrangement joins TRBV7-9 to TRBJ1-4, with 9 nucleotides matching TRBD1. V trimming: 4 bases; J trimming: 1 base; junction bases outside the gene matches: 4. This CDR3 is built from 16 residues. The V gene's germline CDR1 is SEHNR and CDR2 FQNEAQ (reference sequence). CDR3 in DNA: TGTGCCAGCAGCTCGAACAGGGGGCAAACTAATGAAAAACTGTTTTTT. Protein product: CASSSNRGQTNEKLFF.

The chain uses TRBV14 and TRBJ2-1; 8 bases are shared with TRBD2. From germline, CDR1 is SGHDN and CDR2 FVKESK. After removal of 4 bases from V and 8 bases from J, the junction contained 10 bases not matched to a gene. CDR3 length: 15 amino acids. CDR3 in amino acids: CASSPGGLAFDEQFF. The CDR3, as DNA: TGTGCCAGCAGCCCCGGTGGACTAGCATTCGATGAGCAGTTCTTC. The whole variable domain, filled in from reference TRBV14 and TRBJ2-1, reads EAGVTQFPSHSVIEKGQTVTLRCDPISGHDNLYWYRRVMGKEIKFLLHFVKESKQDESGMPNNRFLAERTGGTYSTLKVQPAELEDSGVYFCASSPGGLAFDEQFFGPGTRLTVL.

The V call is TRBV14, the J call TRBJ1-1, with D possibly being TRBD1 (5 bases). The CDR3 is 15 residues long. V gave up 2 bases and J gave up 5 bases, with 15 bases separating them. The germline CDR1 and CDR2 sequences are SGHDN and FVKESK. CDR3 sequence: CASSQKVRDLTEAFF. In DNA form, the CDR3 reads TGTGCCAGCAGCCAAAAGGTCAGGGACTTGACTGAAGCTTTCTTT. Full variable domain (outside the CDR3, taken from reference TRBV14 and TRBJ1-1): EAGVTQFPSHSVIEKGQTVTLRCDPISGHDNLYWYRRVMGKEIKFLLHFVKESKQDESGMPNNRFLAERTGGTYSTLKVQPAELEDSGVYFCASSQKVRDLTEAFFGQGTRLTVV.

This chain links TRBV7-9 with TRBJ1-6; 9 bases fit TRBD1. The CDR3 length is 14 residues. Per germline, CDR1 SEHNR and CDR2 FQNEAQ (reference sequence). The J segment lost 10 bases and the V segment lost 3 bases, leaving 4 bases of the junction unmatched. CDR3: CASSLGQGGSPLHF. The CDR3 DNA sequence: TGTGCCAGCAGCTTGGGACAGGGAGGATCACCCCTCCACTTT.

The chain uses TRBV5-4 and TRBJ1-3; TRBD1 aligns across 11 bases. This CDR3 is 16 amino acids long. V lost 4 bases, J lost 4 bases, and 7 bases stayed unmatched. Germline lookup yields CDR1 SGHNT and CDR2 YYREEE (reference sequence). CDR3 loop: CASSVGQGAQGNTIYF. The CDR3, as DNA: TGTGCCAGCAGCGTTGGACAGGGGGCGCAAGGAAACACCATATATTTT.

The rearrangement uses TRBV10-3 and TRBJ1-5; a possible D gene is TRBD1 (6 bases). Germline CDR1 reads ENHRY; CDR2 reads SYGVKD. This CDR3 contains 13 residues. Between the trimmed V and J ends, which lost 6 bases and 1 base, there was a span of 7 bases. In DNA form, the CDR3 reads TGTGCCATCAGACAGGGAAGCAATCAGCCCCAGCATTTT. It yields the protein CAIRQGSNQPQHF.

In nucleotides, the CDR3 is TGTGCCAGCAGTGACCCGACGGACCCTACCCATGGCTACACCTTC. It codes for CASSDPTDPTHGYTF. This chain uses TRBV25-1 with TRBJ1-2; D not resolved. V lost 3 bases and J 6 bases, leaving 17 bases between the germline ends. The CDR3 is made up of 15 amino acids. CDR1 is MGHDK and CDR2 is SYGVNS in the germline V gene.

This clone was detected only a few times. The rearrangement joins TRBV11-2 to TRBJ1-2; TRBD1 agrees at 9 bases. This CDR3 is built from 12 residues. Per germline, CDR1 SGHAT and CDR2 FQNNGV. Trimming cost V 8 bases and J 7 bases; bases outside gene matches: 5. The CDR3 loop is CASVGQGFGYTF. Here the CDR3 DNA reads TGTGCCAGCGTGGGACAGGGCTTTGGCTACACCTTC. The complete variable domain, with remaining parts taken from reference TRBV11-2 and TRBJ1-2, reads EAGVAQSPRYKIIEKRQSVAFWCNPISGHATLYWYQQILGQGPKLLIQFQNNGVVDDSQLPKDRFSAERLKGVDSTLKIQPAKLEDSAVYLCASVGQGFGYTFGSGTRLTVV.

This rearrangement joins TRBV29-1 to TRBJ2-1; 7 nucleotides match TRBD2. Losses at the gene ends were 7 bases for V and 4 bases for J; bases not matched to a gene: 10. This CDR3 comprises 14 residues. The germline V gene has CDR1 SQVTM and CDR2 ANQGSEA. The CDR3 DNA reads TGCAGCGGTCTACTAGCGAATCGTTACAATGAGCAGTTCTTC. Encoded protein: CSGLLANRYNEQFF.

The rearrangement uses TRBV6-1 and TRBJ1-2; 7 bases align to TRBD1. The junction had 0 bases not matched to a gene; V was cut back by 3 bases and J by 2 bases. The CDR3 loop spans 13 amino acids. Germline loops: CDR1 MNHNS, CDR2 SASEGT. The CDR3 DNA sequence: TGTGCCAGCAGTGAGGACAGGAACTATGGCTACACCTTC. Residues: CASSEDRNYGYTF.

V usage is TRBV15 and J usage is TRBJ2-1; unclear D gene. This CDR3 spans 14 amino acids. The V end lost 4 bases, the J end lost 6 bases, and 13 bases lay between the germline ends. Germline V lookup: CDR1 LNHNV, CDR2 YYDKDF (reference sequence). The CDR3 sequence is CATSNPSRSNEQFF. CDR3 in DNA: TGTGCCACCAGCAACCCGAGTCGGAGCAATGAGCAGTTCTTC.

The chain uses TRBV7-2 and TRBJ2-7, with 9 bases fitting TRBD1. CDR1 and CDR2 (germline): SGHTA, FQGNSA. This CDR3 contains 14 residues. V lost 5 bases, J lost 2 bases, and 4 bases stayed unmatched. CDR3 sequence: CASSPRQGAYEQYF. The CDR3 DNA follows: TGTGCCAGCAGCCCTCGACAGGGGGCCTACGAGCAGTACTTC.

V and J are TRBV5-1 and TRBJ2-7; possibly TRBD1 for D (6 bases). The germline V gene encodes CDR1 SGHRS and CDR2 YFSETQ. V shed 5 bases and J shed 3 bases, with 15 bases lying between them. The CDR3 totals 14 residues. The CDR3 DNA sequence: TGCGCCAGCAGACCCGGGACACAAATCTACGAGCAGTACTTC. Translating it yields CASRPGTQIYEQYF.

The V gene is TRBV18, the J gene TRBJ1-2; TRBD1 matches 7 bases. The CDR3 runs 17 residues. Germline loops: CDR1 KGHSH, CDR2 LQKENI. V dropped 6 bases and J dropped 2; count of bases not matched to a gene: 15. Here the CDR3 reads CASSLTSRGTDNYGYTF. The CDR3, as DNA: TGTGCCAGCTCCCTCACTAGCCGAGGGACAGACAACTATGGCTACACCTTC.